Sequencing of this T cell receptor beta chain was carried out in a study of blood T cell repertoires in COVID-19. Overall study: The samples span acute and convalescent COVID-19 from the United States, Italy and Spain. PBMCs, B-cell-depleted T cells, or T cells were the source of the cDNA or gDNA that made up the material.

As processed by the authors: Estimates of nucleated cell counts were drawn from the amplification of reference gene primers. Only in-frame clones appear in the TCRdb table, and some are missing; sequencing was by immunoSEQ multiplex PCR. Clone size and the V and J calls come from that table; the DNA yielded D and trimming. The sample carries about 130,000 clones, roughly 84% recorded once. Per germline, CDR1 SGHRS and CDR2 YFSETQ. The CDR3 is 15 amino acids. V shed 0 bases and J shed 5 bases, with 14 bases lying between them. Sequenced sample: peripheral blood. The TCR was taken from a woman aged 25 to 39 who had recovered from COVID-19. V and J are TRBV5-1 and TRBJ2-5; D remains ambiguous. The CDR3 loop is CASSLEQPLRETQYF. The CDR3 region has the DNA TGCGCCAGCAGCTTGGAGCAACCTCTCCGGGAGACCCAGTACTTC.